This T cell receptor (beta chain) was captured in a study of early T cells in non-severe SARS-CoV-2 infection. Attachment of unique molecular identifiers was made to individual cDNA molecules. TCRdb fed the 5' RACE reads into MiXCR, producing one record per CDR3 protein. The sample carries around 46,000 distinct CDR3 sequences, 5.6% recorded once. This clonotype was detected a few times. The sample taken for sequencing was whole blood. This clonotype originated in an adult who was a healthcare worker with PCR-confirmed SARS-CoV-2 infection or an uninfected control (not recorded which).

The DNA of the CDR3 is TGTGCCAGTAGTATCCTAGCGGACTATTACAATGAGCAGTTCTTC. It translates to CASSILADYYNEQFF. The chain is built from TRBV19 and TRBJ2-1, with 7 bases matching TRBD2. The J segment lost 4 bases and the V segment lost 3 bases, leaving 6 bases of the junction unmatched. Germline V gene data show CDR1 as LNHDA and CDR2 as SQIVND (reference sequence). The CDR3 runs 15 residues.